The 16 T cell receptor beta chains in this list originate from one sample, sequenced in a study of blood T cell repertoires in COVID-19. The table came from immunoSEQ multiplex PCR; TCRdb's copy has only in-frame clones and leaves some out. Of 45,000 to 70,000 clones listed, roughly 86% are singletons. The specimen was peripheral blood. These receptors came from a woman of 80 years or more with acute or convalescent COVID-19.

The J gene is TRBJ1-2, the V gene TRBV19, with D possibly matching TRBD1 (6 bases). Trimming stripped 6 bases from V and 1 base from J, with 15 bases between. The V gene's germline CDR1 is LNHDA and CDR2 SQIVND (reference sequence). This CDR3 is 15 amino acids long. The chain's CDR3 is CASRTGGGNNYGYTF. CDR3 bases: TGTGCCAGTAGGACAGGAGGTGGCAATAACTATGGCTACACCTTC.

This clone was detected only once. This rearrangement joins TRBV29-1 to TRBJ2-7; TRBD2 aligns across 14 bases. Germline assignment: CDR1 SQVTM and CDR2 ANQGSEA. This CDR3 comprises 15 residues. The J segment lost 4 bases and the V segment lost 6 bases, leaving 8 bases of the junction unmatched. The CDR3: CSVLGTSGSAYEQYF. The CDR3 bases are TGCAGCGTCCTTGGGACTAGCGGGAGTGCGTACGAGCAGTACTTC.

In this sample, this clone turned up once. This rearrangement joins TRBV5-3 to TRBJ2-5; 7 nucleotides match TRBD1. TRBV5-3 is given ORF status, its function remaining uncertain. The trim removed 1 base at V and 2 bases at J, leaving 11 bases unmatched. The CDR3 is 17 residues long. The CDR3 reads CARSLILGRGPQETQYF. CDR3 nucleotide sequence: TGTGCCAGAAGCTTGATCCTTGGAAGGGGGCCTCAAGAGACCCAGTACTTC.

The CDR3 loop is CASSQPPGELFF. CDR3 nucleotide sequence: TGTGCCAGCAGCCAACCCCCTGGGGAGCTGTTTTTT. The chain is built from TRBV3-1 (or the pseudogene TRBV3-2) and TRBJ2-2; D remains ambiguous. This CDR3 spans 12 amino acids. V was cut by 2 bases and J by 8 bases, with 6 bases left in between. CDR1 and CDR2 from the germline V gene are LGHDT and YNNKEL (reference sequence).

V usage is TRBV19 and J usage is TRBJ1-6, with 10 bases identical to TRBD1. The CDR3 extends over 13 amino acids. V lost 4 bases, J lost 9 bases, and 0 bases stayed unmatched. Germline CDR1 LNHDA, CDR2 SQIVND (reference sequence). For the CDR3, the DNA is TGTGCCAGTAGTAGGGACAGGGGTTCACCCCTCCACTTT. The encoded protein is CASSRDRGSPLHF. The full variable domain, in which reference TRBV19 and TRBJ1-6 provide the parts outside the CDR3, is DGGITQSPKYLFRKEGQNVTLSCEQNLNHDAMYWYRQDPGQGLRLIYYSQIVNDFQKGDIAEGYSVSREKKESFPLTVTSAQKNPTAFYLCASSRDRGSPLHFGNGTRLTVT.

This chain links TRBV29-1 with TRBJ2-5, with 7 bases that match TRBD1. V lost 6 bases and J lost 7; bases outside the gene matches: 8. The CDR3 sequence is 12 residues long. Per the germline V gene, CDR1 is SQVTM and CDR2 is ANQGSEA. CDR3: CSVIGQAWTQYF. The CDR3 nucleotides are TGCAGCGTAATAGGACAGGCGTGGACCCAGTACTTC.

The chain has TRBV4-2 and TRBJ2-7, with D possibly TRBD2 on 6 matching bases. The germline CDR1 and CDR2 sequences are LGHNA and YNFKEQ. This CDR3 is 16 amino acids long. V shed 1 base and J shed 2 bases, with 15 bases lying between them. The CDR3 protein is CASSQGAIRLAYEQYF. CDR3 nucleotide sequence: TGTGCCAGCAGCCAAGGAGCGATTCGACTAGCCTACGAGCAGTACTTC.

This clone was counted once. The V gene is TRBV30, the J gene TRBJ1-6, with a tentative D call TRBD1 (6 bases). V was pared by 2 bases and J by 6 bases, with 20 bases between. CDR3 length: 17 residues. CDR1 is GTSNPN and CDR2 is SVGIG in the germline V gene (reference sequence). CDR3 bases: TGTGCCTGGAGTTCGGCCTTGGGGGGGGCGGCTAATTCACCCCTCCACTTT. This codes for CAWSSALGGAANSPLHF. Full variable domain (remainder filled in from reference TRBV30 and TRBJ1-6): SQTIHQWPATLVQPVGSPLSLECTVEGTSNPNLYWYRQAAGRGLQLLFYSVGIGQISSEVPQNLSASRPQDRQFILSSKKLLLSDSGFYLCAWSSALGGAANSPLHFGNGTRLTVT.

The V and J genes are TRBV3-1 (or the pseudogene TRBV3-2) and TRBJ2-5; TRBD1 matches at 8 bases. Germline CDR1 reads LGHDT; CDR2 reads YNNKEL (reference sequence). V lost 1 base to trimming and J lost 5 bases; unmatched junction nucleotides: 6. CDR3 length: 15 residues. The CDR3 loop is CASSQGDRLMETQYF. The CDR3 bases are TGTGCCAGCAGCCAAGGGGACAGGTTAATGGAGACCCAGTACTTC.

This chain joins TRBV5-4 and TRBJ2-7; TRBD1 aligns across 7 bases. Germline V gene sequence: CDR1 SGHNT, CDR2 YYREEE (reference sequence). The CDR3 consists of 14 residues. Trimming removed 3 bases from V and 3 bases from J; junction bases left unmatched: 6. The CDR3 region has the DNA TGTGCCAGCAGCTCGGACGCAGGGGGCTACGAGCAGTACTTC. As protein: CASSSDAGGYEQYF.

J is TRBJ2-7 and V is TRBV7-6, with D perhaps matching TRBD1 (6 bases). Trimming pared 1 base from V and 0 bases from J, leaving 7 bases between. This CDR3 has 14 residues. Germline V gene data show CDR1 as SGHVS and CDR2 as FNYEAQ. This chain's CDR3 is CASSLGTVSYEQYF. As DNA, the CDR3 is TGTGCCAGCAGCTTAGGGACAGTCTCCTACGAGCAGTACTTC.

The rearrangement links TRBV18 to TRBJ2-2; TRBD1 agrees at 8 bases. V gave up 4 bases and J gave up 5 bases; unmatched junction bases: 6. In germline, CDR1 is KGHSH, CDR2 LQKENI. The CDR3 totals 15 residues. The CDR3 is CASSQTGERTGELFF. The CDR3 DNA is TGTGCCAGCTCACAGACAGGGGAGAGGACCGGGGAGCTGTTTTTT.

The chain employs TRBV9 and TRBJ2-5; 8 bases are shared with TRBD1. V gave up 4 bases and J gave up 4 bases; unmatched junction bases: 12. This CDR3 region has 16 residues. Germline loops: CDR1 SGDLS, CDR2 YYNGEE. In DNA, the CDR3 is TGTGCCAGCAGCCCTAGCCCAAATACAGGGGGAGAGACCCAGTACTTC. Protein: CASSPSPNTGGETQYF.

The J gene is TRBJ1-6, the V gene TRBV15; D not resolved. The V end was cut by 2 bases, the J end by 6 bases, with 8 bases between. Germline assignment: CDR1 LNHNV and CDR2 YYDKDF (reference sequence). The CDR3 is 14 residues long. This CDR3 reads CATSRSGGNSPLHF. The CDR3 DNA reads TGTGCCACCAGCAGAAGTGGCGGTAATTCACCCCTCCACTTT.

The rearrangement joins TRBV27 to TRBJ1-1, with 9 bases aligning to TRBD1. Losses at the gene ends were 5 bases for V and 1 base for J; bases not matched to a gene: 5. Germline-derived CDR1 and CDR2 are MNHEY and SMNVEV (reference sequence). The CDR3 is 15 residues long. This CDR3 is CASSVMGQGNTEAFF. CDR3 sequence (DNA): TGTGCCAGCAGTGTAATGGGACAGGGGAACACTGAAGCTTTCTTT.

This rearrangement joins TRBV19 to TRBJ2-3; maybe TRBD2 (7 bases). The CDR3 spans 16 residues. Germline lookup yields CDR1 LNHDA and CDR2 SQIVND (reference sequence). Trimming removed 9 bases at V and 1 base at J, with 20 bases between. This chain's CDR3 is CASTRGPLGGTDTQYF. The CDR3 DNA reads TGTGCCAGCACGCGGGGGCCTCTTGGGGGCACAGATACGCAGTATTTT.